This T cell receptor (beta chain) was documented in a study of blood T cell repertoires in COVID-19. The wider study: From the United States, Italy and Spain came samples of acute and convalescent COVID-19. Sources were T cells, B-cell-depleted T cells, or PBMCs; the material itself was cDNA or gDNA.

In the authors' methods: Researchers report that nucleated cell counts were estimated from reference gene primer amplification. Data came from immunoSEQ multiplex PCR; TCRdb stores just in-frame clones and leaves some out. That table furnishes V, J and clone size, whereas the DNA furnished D and trimming. The sample contains around 260,000 clones, approximately 93% of which appear only once. V lost 4 bases, J lost 2 bases, and 8 bases lay in between. CDR1 is SGHAT and CDR2 is FQNNGV in the germline V gene. The CDR3 length is 13 residues. Patients in Seattle were enrolled during active infection, then followed longitudinally.

The sample comprised peripheral blood. V is TRBV11-2 and J is TRBJ2-5; D perhaps matches TRBD1 (6 bases). This receptor was taken from a woman in her 30s with COVID-19, enrolled during active disease. The CDR3 reads CASSWGHQETQYF. CDR3 in DNA: TGTGCCAGCAGCTGGGGACATCAAGAGACCCAGTACTTC. Looking up the rest from reference TRBV11-2 and TRBJ2-5 gives the full variable domain: EAGVAQSPRYKIIEKRQSVAFWCNPISGHATLYWYQQILGQGPKLLIQFQNNGVVDDSQLPKDRFSAERLKGVDSTLKIQPAKLEDSAVYLCASSWGHQETQYFGPGTRLLVL.